The entry that follows covers one T cell receptor beta chain sequence. With 1 base clipped from V and 4 bases from J, the junction kept 4 bases outside the gene matches. The CDR3 is 15 amino acids. CDR1 and CDR2 from the germline V gene are SGHVS and FQNEAQ. This entry is derived from a study of CD8+CD57+ T cells in acquired aplastic anemia. Sequencing involved patients with CD8+CD57+ cell expansion previously shown by flow cytometry. TCR beta VDJ combinations and CDR3 sequences were profiled from genomic DNA. TCRdb itself ran the reads through MiXCR, one entry per CDR3 protein. The sample includes more than 150,000 distinct CDR3 sequences, about 50% of them seen just once.

This sequence joins TRBV7-8 and TRBJ2-1, with 7 bases lining up with TRBD1. Source material: sorted CD4+, CD8+, or CD8+CD57+ T cells (not recorded which) from PBMCs. This TCR was recovered from a human donor with aplastic anemia. The DNA of the CDR3 is TGTGCCAGCAGCTTAGGGACAGGACCTTACAATGAGCAGTTCTTC. Amino acids: CASSLGTGPYNEQFF.